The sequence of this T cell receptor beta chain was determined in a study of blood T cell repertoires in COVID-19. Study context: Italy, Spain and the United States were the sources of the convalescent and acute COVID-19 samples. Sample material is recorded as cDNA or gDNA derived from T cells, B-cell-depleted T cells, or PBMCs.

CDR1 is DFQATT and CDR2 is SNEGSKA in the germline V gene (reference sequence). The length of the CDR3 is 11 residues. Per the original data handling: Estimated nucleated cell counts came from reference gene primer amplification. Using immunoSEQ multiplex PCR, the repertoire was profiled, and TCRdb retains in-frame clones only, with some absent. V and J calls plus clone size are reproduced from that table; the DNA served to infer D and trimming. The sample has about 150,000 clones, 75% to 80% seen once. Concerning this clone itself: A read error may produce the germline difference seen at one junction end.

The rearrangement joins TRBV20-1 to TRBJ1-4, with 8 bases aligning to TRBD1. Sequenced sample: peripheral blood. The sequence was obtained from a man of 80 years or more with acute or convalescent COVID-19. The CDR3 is CSAKTTGGLVF. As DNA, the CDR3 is TGCAGTGCTAAAACTACAGGGGGTTTGGTTTTT.